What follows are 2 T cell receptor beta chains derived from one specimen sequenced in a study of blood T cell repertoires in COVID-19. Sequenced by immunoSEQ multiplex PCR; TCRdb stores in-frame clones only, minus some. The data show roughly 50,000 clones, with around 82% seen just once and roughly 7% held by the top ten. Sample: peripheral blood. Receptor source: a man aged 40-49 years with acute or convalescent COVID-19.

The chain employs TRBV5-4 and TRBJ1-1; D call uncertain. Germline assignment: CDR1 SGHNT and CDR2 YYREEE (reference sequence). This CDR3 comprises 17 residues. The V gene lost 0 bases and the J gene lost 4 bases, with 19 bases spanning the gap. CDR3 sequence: CASSLALTNRVTTEAFF. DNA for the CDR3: TGTGCCAGCAGCTTGGCCTTAACAAATCGGGTTACCACTGAAGCTTTCTTT.

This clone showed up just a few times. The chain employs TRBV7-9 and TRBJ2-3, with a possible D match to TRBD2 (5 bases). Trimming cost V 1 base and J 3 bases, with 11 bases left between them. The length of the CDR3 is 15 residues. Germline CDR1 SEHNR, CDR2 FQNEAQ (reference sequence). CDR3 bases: TGTGCCAGCAGCTTAGTACTCCGAGGGACAGATACGCAGTATTTT. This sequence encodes CASSLVLRGTDTQYF.